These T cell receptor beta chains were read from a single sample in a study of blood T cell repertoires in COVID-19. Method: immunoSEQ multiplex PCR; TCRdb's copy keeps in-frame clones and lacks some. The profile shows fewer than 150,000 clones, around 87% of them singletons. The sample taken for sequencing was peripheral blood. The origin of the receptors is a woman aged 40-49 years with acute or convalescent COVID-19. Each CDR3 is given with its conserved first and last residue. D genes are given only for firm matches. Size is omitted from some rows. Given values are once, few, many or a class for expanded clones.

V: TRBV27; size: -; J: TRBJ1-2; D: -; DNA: TGTGCCAGCAGTCCCGGTATGAGGCAAGCTAACTATGGCTACACCTTC; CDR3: CASSPGMRQANYGYTF
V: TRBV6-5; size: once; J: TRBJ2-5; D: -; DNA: TGTGCCAGCAGTTACTCGGGCAACCAAGAGACCCAGTACTTC; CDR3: CASSYSGNQETQYF
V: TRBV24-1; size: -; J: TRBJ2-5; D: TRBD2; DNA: TGTGCCACCAGGTCCGGGACTAGCGGTGCAGGGGAGACCCAGTACTTC; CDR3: CATRSGTSGAGETQYF
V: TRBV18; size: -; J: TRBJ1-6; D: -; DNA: TGTGCCAGTCGAGAGGGAGGGTTACAGTCACCCCTCCACTTT; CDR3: CASREGGLQSPLHF
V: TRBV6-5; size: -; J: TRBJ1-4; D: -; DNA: TGTGCCAGCAGTTACTCGGGGGGGAAACTGTTTTTT; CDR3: CASSYSGGKLFF
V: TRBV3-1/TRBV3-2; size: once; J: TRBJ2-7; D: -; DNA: TGTGCCAGCAGCCGGGCCGTATCCTACGAGCAGTACTTC; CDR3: CASSRAVSYEQYF
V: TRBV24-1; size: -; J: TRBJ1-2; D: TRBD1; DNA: TGTGCCACCAGTGATGCGGCGGACAGGGTTACCGTCGGGTTTGTCGGCTACACCTTC; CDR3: CATSDAADRVTVGFVGYTF
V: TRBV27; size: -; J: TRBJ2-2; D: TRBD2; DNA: TGTGCCAGCAGTTTAAACAGCGGGGCGAACACCGGGGAGCTGTTTTTT; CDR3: CASSLNSGANTGELFF
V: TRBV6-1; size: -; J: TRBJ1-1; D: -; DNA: TGTGCCAGCAGTGATGGGGCCGGGGGGGGCACTGAAGCTTTCTTT; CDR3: CASSDGAGGGTEAFF
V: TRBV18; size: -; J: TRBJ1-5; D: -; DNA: TGTGCCAGCTCACCGGAAGCAGGGGTCAATCAGCCCCAGCATTTT; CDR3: CASSPEAGVNQPQHF
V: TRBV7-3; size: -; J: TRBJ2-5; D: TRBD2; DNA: TGTGCCAGCAGCTTAAACGGACTAGCGGTCAAGTACTTC; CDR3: CASSLNGLAVKYF
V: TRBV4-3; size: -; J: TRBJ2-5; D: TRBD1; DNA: TGCGCCAGCAGCCCTAGGACAGGGGAGCGAGAGACCCAGTACTTC; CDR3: CASSPRTGERETQYF
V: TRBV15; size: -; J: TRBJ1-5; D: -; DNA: TGTGCCACCAGCAGACCAACAGGGAAAAGGGGCAATCAGCCCCAGCATTTT; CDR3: CATSRPTGKRGNQPQHF
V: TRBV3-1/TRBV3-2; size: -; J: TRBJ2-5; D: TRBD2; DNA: TGTGCCAGCAGCCAACGGCGGGAGGAAGAGACCCAGTACTTC; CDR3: CASSQRREEETQYF
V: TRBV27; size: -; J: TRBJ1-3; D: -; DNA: TGTGCCAGCAGTTCCGGACAGGGAAACACCATATATTTT; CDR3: CASSSGQGNTIYF
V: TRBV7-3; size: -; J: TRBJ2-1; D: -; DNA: TGTGCCAGCAGCTCGCAAAGCGGTTATTACAATGAGCAGTTCTTC; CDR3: CASSSQSGYYNEQFF
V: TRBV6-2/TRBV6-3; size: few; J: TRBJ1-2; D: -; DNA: TGTGCCAGCAGTTACGCCAGGGTCTACTATGGCTACACCTTC; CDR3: CASSYARVYYGYTF
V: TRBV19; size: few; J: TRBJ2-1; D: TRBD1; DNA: TGTGCCAGTAGTATCTCGGGACAGGGGGTGAATGAGCAGTTCTTC; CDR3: CASSISGQGVNEQFF
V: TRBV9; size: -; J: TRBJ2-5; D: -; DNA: TGTGCCAGCAGCGCGGGACTTAAAGAGACCCAGTACTTC; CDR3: CASSAGLKETQYF
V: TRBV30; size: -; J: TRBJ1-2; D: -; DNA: TGTGCCTGGAGTCTCCAGGTTTCCTCTTACACCTTC; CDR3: CAWSLQVSSYTF
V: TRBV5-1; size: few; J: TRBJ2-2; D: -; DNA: TGCGCCAGCAGCTTGGAACAGGGCCGGGAGCTGTTTTTT; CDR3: CASSLEQGRELFF
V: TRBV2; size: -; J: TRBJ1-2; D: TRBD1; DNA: TGTGCCAGCAGTTTCGACAGGGGCAATGGCTACACCTTC; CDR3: CASSFDRGNGYTF
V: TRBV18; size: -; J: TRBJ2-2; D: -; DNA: TGTGCCAGCTCACCACCCGGGTGGGCCGGGGAGCTGTTTTTT; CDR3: CASSPPGWAGELFF
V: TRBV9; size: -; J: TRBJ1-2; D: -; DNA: TGTGCCAGCAGCGGCCCTCGGGAACGACACTACACCTTC; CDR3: CASSGPRERHYTF
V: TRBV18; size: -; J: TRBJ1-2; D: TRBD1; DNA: TGTGCCAGCTCACCCCAGGCAGGGGGATATTCCTATGGCTACACCTTC; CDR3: CASSPQAGGYSYGYTF
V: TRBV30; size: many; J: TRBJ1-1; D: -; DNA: TGTGCCTGGAGTGTTGGAGGACCGGCTGAAGCTTTCTTT; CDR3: CAWSVGGPAEAFF
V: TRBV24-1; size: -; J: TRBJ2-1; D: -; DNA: TGTGCCACCAGTGATTTAGGGCCCGCGGGCAATGAGCAGTTCTTC; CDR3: CATSDLGPAGNEQFF
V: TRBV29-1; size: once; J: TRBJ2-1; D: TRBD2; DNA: TGCAGCGTTGGGTGGGGGGGAAACTCCTACAATGAGCAGTTCTTC; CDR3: CSVGWGGNSYNEQFF
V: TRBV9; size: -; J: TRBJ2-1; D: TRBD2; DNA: TGTGCCAGCAGCCTGAGACTAGCGGCCTACAATGAGCAGTTCTTC; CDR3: CASSLRLAAYNEQFF
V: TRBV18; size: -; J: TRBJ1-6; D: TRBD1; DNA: TGTGCCAGCTCTGGACAGGGGGGTAATTCACCCCTCCACTTT; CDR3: CASSGQGGNSPLHF
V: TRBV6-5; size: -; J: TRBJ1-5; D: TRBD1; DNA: TGTGCCAGCAGTTTGGGACAGGGCAATCAGCCCCAGCATTTT; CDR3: CASSLGQGNQPQHF
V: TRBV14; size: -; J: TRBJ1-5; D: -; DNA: TGTGCCAGCAGCGAGGGCAACCAGCCCCAGCATTTT; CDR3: CASSEGNQPQHF
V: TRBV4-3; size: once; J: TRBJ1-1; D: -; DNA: TGCGCCAGCAGCCGACAGCCTCAGGGGAACACTGAAGCTTTCTTT; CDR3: CASSRQPQGNTEAFF
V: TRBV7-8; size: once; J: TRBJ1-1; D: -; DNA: TGTGCCAGCAGCTTAGTAAGGGGTAACACTGAAGCTTTCTTT; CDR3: CASSLVRGNTEAFF
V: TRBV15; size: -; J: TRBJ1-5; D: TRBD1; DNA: TGTGCCACCAGCAGAGATCCAGGGGGAGGTCAGCCCCAGCATTTT; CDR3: CATSRDPGGGQPQHF
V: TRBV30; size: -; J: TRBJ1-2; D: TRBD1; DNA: TGTGCCTCTGGACAGGGGGCAAGTGGCTACACCTTC; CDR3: CASGQGASGYTF
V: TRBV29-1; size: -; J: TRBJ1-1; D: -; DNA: TGCAGCGTTGATAGGGGGGGACACACTGAAGCTTTCTTT; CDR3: CSVDRGGHTEAFF
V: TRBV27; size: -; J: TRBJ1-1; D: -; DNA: TGTGCCAGCAGTGGGGGCCCAGGGATGAACACTGAAGCTTTCTTT; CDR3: CASSGGPGMNTEAFF
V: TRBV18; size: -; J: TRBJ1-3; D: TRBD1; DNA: TGTGCCAGCTCACCACCAAACCTACAGGGGATCCAGGCCACCATATATTTT; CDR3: CASSPPNLQGIQATIYF
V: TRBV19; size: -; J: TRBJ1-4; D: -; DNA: TGTGCCAGTGGCGGTCAGAACCATGAAAAACTGTTTTTT; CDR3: CASGGQNHEKLFF
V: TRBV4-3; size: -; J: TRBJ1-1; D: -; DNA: TGCGCCAGCAGCCAAGATAGCGGTGGGCCATACACTGAAGCTTTCTTT; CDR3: CASSQDSGGPYTEAFF
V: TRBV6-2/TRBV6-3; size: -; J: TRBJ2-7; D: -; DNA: TGTGCCAGCAGTTACTCGAATCTCATTGCGATCGAGCAGTACTTC; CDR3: CASSYSNLIAIEQYF
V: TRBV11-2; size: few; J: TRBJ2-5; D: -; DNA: TGTGCCAGCAGTACCGGACTTTACCAAGAGACCCAGTACTTC; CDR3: CASSTGLYQETQYF
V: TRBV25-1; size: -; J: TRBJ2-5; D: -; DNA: TGTGCCAGCAGTGAAATGGCAGGGCGGGAGACCCAGTACTTC; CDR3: CASSEMAGRETQYF
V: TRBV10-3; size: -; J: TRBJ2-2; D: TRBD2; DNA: TGTGCCATCAGGACCACTAGCGGGTCCGACACCGGGGAGCTGTTTTTT; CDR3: CAIRTTSGSDTGELFF
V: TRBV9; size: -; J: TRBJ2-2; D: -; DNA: TGTGCCAGCAGCGTAGCCATTCCCGGGGAGCTGTTTTTT; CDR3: CASSVAIPGELFF
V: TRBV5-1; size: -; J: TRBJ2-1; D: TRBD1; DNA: TGCGCCAGCAGAGGACAGGGCTCCTACAATGAGCAGTTCTTC; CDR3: CASRGQGSYNEQFF
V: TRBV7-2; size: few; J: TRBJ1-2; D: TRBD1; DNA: TGTGCCAGCAGCTTCCTTCAGGGGGCCCATGGCTACACCTTC; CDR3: CASSFLQGAHGYTF
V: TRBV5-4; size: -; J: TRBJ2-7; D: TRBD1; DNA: TGTGCCAGCAGCTTGGTGGGGGGCGCGGGACAGGACTACGAGCAGTACTTC; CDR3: CASSLVGGAGQDYEQYF
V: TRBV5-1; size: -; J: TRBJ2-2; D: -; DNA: TGCGCCAGCAGCCCGAGGGCGTATACCGGGGAGCTGTTTTTT; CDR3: CASSPRAYTGELFF
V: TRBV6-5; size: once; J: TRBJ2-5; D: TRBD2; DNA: TGTGCCAGCAGCTACCTCGGGACTAGCGGGAGTGAGACCCAGTACTTC; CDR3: CASSYLGTSGSETQYF
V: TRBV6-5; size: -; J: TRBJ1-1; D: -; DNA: TGTGCCAGCTACAGGGCTCCGTGGGACACTGAAGCTTTCTTT; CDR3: CASYRAPWDTEAFF
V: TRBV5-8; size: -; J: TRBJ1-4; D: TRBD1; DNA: TGTGCCAGCAGCTTGGGGACAGGGAGTAATGAAAAACTGTTTTTT; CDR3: CASSLGTGSNEKLFF
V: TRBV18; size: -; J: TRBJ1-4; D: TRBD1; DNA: TGTGCCAGCTCACCGGGACAGGGAGGAAATGAAAAACTGTTTTTT; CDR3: CASSPGQGGNEKLFF
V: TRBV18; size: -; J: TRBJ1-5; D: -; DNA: TGTGCCAGCTCACCGGAGGGCCGCAATCAGCCCCAGCATTTT; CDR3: CASSPEGRNQPQHF